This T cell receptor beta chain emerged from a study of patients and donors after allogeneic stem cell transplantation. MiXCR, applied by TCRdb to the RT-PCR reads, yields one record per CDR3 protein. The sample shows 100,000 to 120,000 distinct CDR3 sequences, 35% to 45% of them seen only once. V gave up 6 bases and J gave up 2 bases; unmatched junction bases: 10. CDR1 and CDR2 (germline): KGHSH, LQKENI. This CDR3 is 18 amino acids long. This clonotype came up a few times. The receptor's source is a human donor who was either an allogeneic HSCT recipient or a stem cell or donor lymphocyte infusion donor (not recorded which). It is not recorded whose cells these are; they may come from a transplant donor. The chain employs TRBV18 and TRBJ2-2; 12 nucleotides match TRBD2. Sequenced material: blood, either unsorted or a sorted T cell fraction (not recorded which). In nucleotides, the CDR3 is TGTGCCAGCTCGCCAGCATCACTAGCGGGAGGTAACACCGGGGAGCTGTTTTTT. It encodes CASSPASLAGGNTGELFF.